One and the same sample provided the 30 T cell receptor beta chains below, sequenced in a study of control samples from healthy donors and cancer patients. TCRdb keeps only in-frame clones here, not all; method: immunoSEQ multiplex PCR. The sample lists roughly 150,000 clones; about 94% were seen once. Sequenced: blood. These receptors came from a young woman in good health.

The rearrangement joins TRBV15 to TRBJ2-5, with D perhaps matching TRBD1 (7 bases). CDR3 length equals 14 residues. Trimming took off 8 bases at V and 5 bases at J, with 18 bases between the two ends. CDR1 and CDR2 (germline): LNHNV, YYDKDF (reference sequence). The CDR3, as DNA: TGTGCCACCGCTGGAGGAGGGGGCGGTGAGACCCAGTACTTC. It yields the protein CATAGGGGGETQYF.

CDR3 in amino acids: CASSELAGVEDEQFF. The CDR3 nucleotides read TGTGCCAGCAGTGAATTGGCGGGAGTGGAGGATGAGCAGTTCTTC. This chain links TRBV6-1 with TRBJ2-1; 7 bases are shared with TRBD2. Germline CDR1 reads MNHNS; CDR2 reads SASEGT. After removal of 2 bases from V and 8 bases from J, the junction contained 9 bases not matched to a gene. The CDR3 consists of 15 residues.

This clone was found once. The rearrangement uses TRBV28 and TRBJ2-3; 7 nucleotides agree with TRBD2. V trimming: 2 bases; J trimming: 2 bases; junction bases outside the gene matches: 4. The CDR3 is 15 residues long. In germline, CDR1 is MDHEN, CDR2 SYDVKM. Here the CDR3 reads CASSLPGGLTDTQYF. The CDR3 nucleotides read TGTGCCAGCAGTTTACCGGGAGGTCTCACAGATACGCAGTATTTT.

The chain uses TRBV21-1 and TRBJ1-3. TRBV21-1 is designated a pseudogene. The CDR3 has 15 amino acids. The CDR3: CASSKGGVGGNTIYF. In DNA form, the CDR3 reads TGTGCCAGCAGCAAAGGAGGGGTAGGTGGAAACACCATATATTTT.

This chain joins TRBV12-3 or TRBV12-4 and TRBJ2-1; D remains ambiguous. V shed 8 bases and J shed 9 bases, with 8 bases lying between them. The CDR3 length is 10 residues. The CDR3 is CASGRFEQFF. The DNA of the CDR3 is TGTGCCAGCGGACGGTTTGAGCAGTTCTTC.

CDR3 sequence reads: CASRSLRGQAGGDNSPLHF. The DNA of the CDR3 is TGTGCCAGTAGAAGCCTTAGAGGCCAGGCCGGGGGTGATAATTCACCCCTCCACTTT. This chain links TRBV19 with TRBJ1-6; D is perhaps TRBD1 (5 bases). This CDR3 spans 19 amino acids. CDR1 is LNHDA and CDR2 is SQIVND in the germline V gene (reference sequence). V dropped 6 bases and J dropped 5 bases, with 26 bases sitting between them.

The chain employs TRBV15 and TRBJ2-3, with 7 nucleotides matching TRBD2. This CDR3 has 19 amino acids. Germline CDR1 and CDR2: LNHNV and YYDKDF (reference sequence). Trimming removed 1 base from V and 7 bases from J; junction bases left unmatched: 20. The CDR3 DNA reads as TGTGCCACCAGCAGAGGCGCTGGGTCTAGCGGCCCCACGACATATACGCAGTATTTT. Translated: CATSRGAGSSGPTTYTQYF.

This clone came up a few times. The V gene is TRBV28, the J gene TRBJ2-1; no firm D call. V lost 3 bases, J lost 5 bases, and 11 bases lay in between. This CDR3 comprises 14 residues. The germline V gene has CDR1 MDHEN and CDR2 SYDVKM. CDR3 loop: CASSFSWLHNEQFF. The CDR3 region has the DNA TGTGCCAGCAGTTTTTCGTGGCTCCACAATGAGCAGTTCTTC.

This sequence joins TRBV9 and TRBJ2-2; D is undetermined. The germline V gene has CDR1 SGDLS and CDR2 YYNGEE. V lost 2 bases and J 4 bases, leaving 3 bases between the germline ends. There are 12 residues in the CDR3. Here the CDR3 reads CASSVFTGELFF. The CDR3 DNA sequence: TGTGCCAGCAGCGTCTTCACCGGGGAGCTGTTTTTT.

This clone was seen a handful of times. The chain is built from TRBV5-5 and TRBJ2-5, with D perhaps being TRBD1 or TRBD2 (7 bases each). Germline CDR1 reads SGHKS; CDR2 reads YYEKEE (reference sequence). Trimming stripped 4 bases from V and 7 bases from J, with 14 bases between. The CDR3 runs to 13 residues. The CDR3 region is CASSPGGEVTQYF. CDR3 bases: TGTGCCAGCAGCCCAGGGGGGGAGGTGACCCAGTACTTC.

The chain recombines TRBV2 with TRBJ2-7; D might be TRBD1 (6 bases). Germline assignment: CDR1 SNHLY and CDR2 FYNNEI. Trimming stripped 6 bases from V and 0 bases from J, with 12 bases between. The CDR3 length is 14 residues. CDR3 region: CASRMGTTSYEQYF. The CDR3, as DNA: TGTGCCAGCAGAATGGGGACAACCTCCTACGAGCAGTACTTC.

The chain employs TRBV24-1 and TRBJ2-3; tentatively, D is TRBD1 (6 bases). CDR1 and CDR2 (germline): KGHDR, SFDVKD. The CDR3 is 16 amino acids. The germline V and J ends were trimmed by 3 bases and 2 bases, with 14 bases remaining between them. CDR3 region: CATSDRLDRNTDTQYF. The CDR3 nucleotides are TGTGCCACCAGTGATCGGTTAGACAGGAACACAGATACGCAGTATTTT.

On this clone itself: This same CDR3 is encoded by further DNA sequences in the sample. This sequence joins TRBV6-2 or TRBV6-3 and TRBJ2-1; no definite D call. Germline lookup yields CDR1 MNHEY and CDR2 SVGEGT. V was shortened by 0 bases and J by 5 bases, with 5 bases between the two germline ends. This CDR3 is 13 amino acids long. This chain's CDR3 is CASSYSRHNEQFF. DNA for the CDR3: TGTGCCAGCAGTTACTCGAGGCACAATGAGCAGTTCTTC.

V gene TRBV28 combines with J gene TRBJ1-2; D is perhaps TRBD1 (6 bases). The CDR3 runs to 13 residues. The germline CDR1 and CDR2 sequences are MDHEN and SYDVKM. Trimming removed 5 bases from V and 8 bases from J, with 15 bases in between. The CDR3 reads CASSPRTVRGYTF. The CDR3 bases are TGTGCCAGCAGTCCAAGGACAGTTCGCGGCTACACCTTC.

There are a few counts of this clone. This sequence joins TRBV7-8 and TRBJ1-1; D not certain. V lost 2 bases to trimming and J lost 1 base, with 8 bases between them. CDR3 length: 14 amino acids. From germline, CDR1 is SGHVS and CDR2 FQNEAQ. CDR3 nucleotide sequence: TGTGCCAGCAGCTTAATGGGTCAGAACACTGAAGCTTTCTTT. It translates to CASSLMGQNTEAFF.

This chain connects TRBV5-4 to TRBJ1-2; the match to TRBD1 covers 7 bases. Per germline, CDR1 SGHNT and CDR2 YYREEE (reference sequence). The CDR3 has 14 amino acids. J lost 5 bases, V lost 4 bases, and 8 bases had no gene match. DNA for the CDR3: TGTGCCAGCAGCGGGGAACAGGGGAGGTATGGCTACACCTTC. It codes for CASSGEQGRYGYTF.

The CDR3, as DNA: TGTGCCAGCAAAGGGAACCTTGGAAACACCATATATTTT. The encoded protein is CASKGNLGNTIYF. The chain combines TRBV27 with TRBJ1-3, with no clear D. The CDR3 consists of 13 residues. The germline CDR1 and CDR2 sequences are MNHEY and SMNVEV (reference sequence). V was shortened by 7 bases and J by 3 bases, with 10 bases between the two germline ends.

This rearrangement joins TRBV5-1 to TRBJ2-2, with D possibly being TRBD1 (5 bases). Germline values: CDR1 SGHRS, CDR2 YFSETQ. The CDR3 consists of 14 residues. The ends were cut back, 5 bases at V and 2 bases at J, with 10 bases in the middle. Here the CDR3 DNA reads TGCGCCAGCAGGGTAGGGGCAAACACCGGGGAGCTGTTTTTT. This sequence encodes CASRVGANTGELFF.

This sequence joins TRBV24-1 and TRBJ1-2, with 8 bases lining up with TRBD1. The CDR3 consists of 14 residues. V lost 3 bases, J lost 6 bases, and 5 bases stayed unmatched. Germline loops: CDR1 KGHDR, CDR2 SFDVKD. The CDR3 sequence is CATSDLGQGNGYTF. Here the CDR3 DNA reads TGTGCCACCAGTGATCTCGGACAGGGAAATGGCTACACCTTC.

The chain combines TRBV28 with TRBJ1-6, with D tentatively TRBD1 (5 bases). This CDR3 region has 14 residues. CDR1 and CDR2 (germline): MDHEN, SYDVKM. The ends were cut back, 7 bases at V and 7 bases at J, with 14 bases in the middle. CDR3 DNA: TGTGCCAGCACCCTTGGGCAGGGAAATTCACCCCTCCACTTT. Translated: CASTLGQGNSPLHF.

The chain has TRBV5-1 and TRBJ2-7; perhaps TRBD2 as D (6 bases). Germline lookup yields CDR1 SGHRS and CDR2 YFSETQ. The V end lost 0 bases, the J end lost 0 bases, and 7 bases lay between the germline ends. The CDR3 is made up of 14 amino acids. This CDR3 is CASSLGGGSYEQYF. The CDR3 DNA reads TGCGCCAGCAGCTTGGGGGGAGGCTCCTACGAGCAGTACTTC.

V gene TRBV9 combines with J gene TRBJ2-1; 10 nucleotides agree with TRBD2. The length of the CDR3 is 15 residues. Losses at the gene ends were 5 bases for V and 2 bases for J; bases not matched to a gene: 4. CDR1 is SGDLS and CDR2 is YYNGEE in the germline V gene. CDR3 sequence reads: CASSQAGGPYNEQFF. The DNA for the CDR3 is TGTGCCAGCAGTCAAGCGGGAGGGCCCTACAATGAGCAGTTCTTC.

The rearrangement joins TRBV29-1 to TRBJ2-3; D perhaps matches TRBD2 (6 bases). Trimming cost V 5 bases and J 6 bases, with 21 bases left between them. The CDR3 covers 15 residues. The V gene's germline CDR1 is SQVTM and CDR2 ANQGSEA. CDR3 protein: CSVRGSSETQDTQYF. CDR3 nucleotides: TGCAGCGTTCGTGGGTCTAGCGAGACGCAGGATACGCAGTATTTT.

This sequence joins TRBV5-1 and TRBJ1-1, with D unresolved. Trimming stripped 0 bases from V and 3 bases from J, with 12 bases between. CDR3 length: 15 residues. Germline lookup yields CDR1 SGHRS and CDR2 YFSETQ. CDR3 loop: CASSLVGILDTEAFF. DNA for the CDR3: TGCGCCAGCAGCTTGGTGGGGATTCTGGACACTGAAGCTTTCTTT.

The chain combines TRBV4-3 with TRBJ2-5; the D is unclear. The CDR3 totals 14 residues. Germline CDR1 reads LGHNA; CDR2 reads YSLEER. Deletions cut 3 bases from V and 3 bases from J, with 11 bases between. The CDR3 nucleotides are TGCGCCAGCAGCCAGGCATTGACTGAAGAGACCCAGTACTTC. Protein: CASSQALTEETQYF.

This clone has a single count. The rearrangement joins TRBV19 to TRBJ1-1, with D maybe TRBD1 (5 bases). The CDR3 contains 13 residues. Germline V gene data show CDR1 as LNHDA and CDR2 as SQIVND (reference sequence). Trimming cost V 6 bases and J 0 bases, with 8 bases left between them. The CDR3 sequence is CASSEGMNTEAFF. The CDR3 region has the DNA TGTGCCAGTAGCGAGGGGATGAACACTGAAGCTTTCTTT.

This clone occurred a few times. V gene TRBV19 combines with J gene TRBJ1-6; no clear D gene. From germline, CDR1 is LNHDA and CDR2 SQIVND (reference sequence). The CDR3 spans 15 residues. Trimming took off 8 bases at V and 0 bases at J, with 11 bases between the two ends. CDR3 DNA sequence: TGTGCCAGTCGTGAAGGGAGCTCCTATAATTCACCCCTCCACTTT. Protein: CASREGSSYNSPLHF.

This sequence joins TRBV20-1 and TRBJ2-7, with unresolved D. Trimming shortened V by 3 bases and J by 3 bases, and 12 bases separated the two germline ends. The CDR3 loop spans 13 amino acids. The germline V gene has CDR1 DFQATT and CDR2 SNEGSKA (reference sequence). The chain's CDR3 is CSASFGRYYEQYF. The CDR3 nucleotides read TGCAGTGCTAGTTTTGGGCGGTACTACGAGCAGTACTTC.

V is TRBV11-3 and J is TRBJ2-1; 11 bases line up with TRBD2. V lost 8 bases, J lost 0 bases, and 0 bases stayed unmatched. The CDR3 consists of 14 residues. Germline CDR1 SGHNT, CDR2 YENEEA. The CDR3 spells CASGLAGSYNEQFF. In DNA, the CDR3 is TGTGCCAGCGGACTAGCGGGCTCCTACAATGAGCAGTTCTTC. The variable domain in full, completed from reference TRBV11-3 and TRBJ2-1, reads EAGVVQSPRYKIIEKKQPVAFWCNPISGHNTLYWYLQNLGQGPELLIRYENEEAVDDSQLPKDRFSAERLKGVDSTLKIQPAELGDSAVYLCASGLAGSYNEQFFGPGTRLTVL.

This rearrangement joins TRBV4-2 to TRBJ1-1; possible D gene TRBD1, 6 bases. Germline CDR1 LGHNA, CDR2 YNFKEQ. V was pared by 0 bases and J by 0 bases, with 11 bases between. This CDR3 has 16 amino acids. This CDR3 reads CASSQEGHRMNTEAFF. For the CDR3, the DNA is TGTGCCAGCAGCCAAGAGGGACACCGCATGAACACTGAAGCTTTCTTT.